This T cell receptor (beta chain) came from a study of shared clonotypes between healthy human individuals. Study conclusions and caveats: Clonotype sharing among the donors was expected to vary with sequencing depth. Rarefaction analysis demonstrated incomplete sorted-subset sequencing notwithstanding large depth.

Investigators divided CD4+ cells into CD45RA+ naive and CD45RA-negative memory subsets. The sample holds many counts of this clone. Its antigen is undetermined. Using immunoSEQ multiplex PCR, the repertoire was profiled, and TCRdb retains in-frame clones only, with some absent. The sample yields about 1.1 million clones, around three quarters seen once. The germline gives CDR1 SGHKS, CDR2 YYEKEE (reference sequence). This CDR3 region has 14 residues. V lost 4 bases and J lost 5, with 13 bases in between. This chain links TRBV5-5 with TRBJ1-5; TRBD1 is a possible D gene (6 bases). The TCR sequence derives from a man between 18 and 29 years old in good health. Some clones in this sample may be carry-over from other donors' samples. Sequencing was performed on memory CD4+ T cells from PBMCs. As to subset: CD45RA-negative fraction. DNA of the CDR3: TGTGCCAGCAGCCCGGTCGGGGGCCATCAGCCCCAGCATTTT. This translates into CASSPVGGHQPQHF.